The T cell receptor beta chain described here comes from a study of identical twins. Overall study results and limits: Clonotypes of the beta chain that were abundant in cord blood carried fewer insertions (memory repertoires showed none).

Turning to this clonotype: Its antigen is not known.

TCRdb ran MiXCR on the 5' RACE reads and lists one entry per CDR3 protein. This table holds some 600,000 distinct CDR3 sequences, about 7.6% found once. These data also featured in a second study, about yellow fever vaccine responses in identical twins.

Sequencing input: PBMCs. This TCR was recovered from a woman between 18 and 29 years old in good health.

The CDR3 bases are TGTGCCAGCAGCCGATTGGCCCTAAGCGGTGGAGGGCCCCACTCCTACAATGAGCAGTTCTTC. Its protein is CASSRLALSGGGPHSYNEQFF. The chain carries TRBV6-2 or TRBV6-3 and TRBJ2-1; D is perhaps TRBD2 (6 bases). Trimming left V 6 bases short and J 0 bases short, with 30 bases between. The CDR3 runs 21 residues. The germline gives CDR1 MNHEY, CDR2 SVGEGT.